These T cell receptor beta chains were read from a single sample in a study of blood T cells in healthy people across ages. TCRdb re-analysed the 5' RACE reads in MiXCR, keeping a single row per CDR3 protein. The data contain about 760,000 distinct CDR3 sequences, more than 20% of them seen just once; the ten biggest clones take up more than 8.5%. The same data also went into a second study, on T cells of mothers and their children.

Sequenced input: blood. These receptors originate from a boy aged 10-17 years in good health. CDR3s include the opening cysteine and the closing phenylalanine or tryptophan. D genes are given only for firm matches. Only part of the rows carry a size: once, few, many, or a class if the clone is expanded.

TRBJ1-2 | - | TRBV20-1 | - | CSAEAPDGRNGYTF | TGCAGTGCGGAGGCCCCGGACGGACGAAATGGCTACACCTTC
TRBJ2-2 | many | TRBV28 | - | CASRGWDDTGELFF | TGTGCCAGCAGAGGGTGGGATGACACCGGGGAGCTGTTTTTT
TRBJ1-2 | - | TRBV20-1 | - | CSAGGAGTSGSHYGYTF | TGCAGTGCGGGAGGTGCCGGGACATCCGGGAGTCACTATGGCTACACCTTC
TRBJ1-2 | few | TRBV19 | - | CASSIRQLGYGYTF | TGTGCCAGTAGTATACGGCAGCTTGGGTATGGCTACACCTTC
TRBJ2-2 | - | TRBV12-5 | - | CASGPKNTGELFF | TGTGCTAGTGGTCCCAAGAACACCGGGGAGCTGTTTTTT
TRBJ2-3 | - | TRBV2 | TRBD2 | CASTRLAGGWDTQYF | TGTGCCAGCACCAGATTAGCGGGAGGTTGGGATACACAGTATTTT
TRBJ2-1 | - | TRBV6-6 | TRBD1 | CASIKRGRPDNEQFF | TGTGCCAGCATTAAAAGGGGGCGCCCGGACAATGAGCAGTTCTTC
TRBJ2-7 | - | TRBV4-3 | - | CTSSQDAGDLYEQYF | TGCACCAGCAGCCAAGACGCAGGGGACTTGTACGAGCAGTACTTC
TRBJ2-7 | - | TRBV2 | - | CASGSPPGQVYEQYF | TGTGCCAGCGGTTCCCCACCGGGACAAGTCTACGAGCAGTACTTC
TRBJ2-5 | - | TRBV20-1 | - | CSASRQTQYF | TGCAGTGCTAGTAGGCAGACCCAGTACTTC
TRBJ2-7 | - | TRBV7-2 | - | CASSASLGYYEQYF | TGTGCCAGCAGCGCTAGCTTGGGCTACTACGAGCAGTACTTC
TRBJ2-1 | - | TRBV9 | TRBD2 | CASSSGLAGGGEQFF | TGTGCCAGCAGCTCCGGACTAGCGGGAGGGGGTGAGCAGTTCTTC
TRBJ2-5 | - | TRBV7-9 | - | CASSSSLRDGQETQYF | TGTGCCAGCAGCTCCTCCCTTCGGGACGGTCAAGAGACCCAGTACTTC
TRBJ1-2 | - | TRBV2 | TRBD1 | CASSGQGSNYGYTF | TGTGCCAGCAGTGGACAGGGATCAAACTATGGCTACACCTTC
TRBJ1-2 | - | TRBV27 | - | CASSLSITGSLGYGYTF | TGTGCCAGCAGTTTATCGATTACGGGGTCTCTTGGCTATGGCTACACCTTC
TRBJ2-5 | - | TRBV27 | TRBD1 | CASSRTGGGETQYF | TGTGCCAGCTCTCGAACAGGGGGCGGGGAGACCCAGTACTTC
TRBJ2-2 | once | TRBV29-1 | - | CSVGGVENTGELFF | TGCAGCGTTGGAGGAGTGGAGAACACCGGGGAGCTGTTTTTT
TRBJ1-5 | - | TRBV20-1 | - | CSARDGGQGNQPQHF | TGCAGTGCTAGAGATGGTGGGCAGGGAAATCAGCCCCAGCATTTT
TRBJ1-1 | - | TRBV20-1 | TRBD1 | CSARDSNGQENTEAFF | TGCAGTGCTAGAGATTCTAACGGACAGGAGAACACTGAAGCTTTCTTT
TRBJ2-5 | - | TRBV3-1 | - | CASSQLSTGKETQYF | TGTGCCAGCAGCCAATTAAGTACAGGGAAAGAGACCCAGTACTTC
TRBJ2-7 | - | TRBV6-1 | - | CASSGLLYYEQYF | TGTGCCAGCAGTGGTCTACTATACTACGAGCAGTACTTC
TRBJ2-1 | few | TRBV21-1 | - | CASSKGSDEPNEQFF | TGTGCCAGCAGCAAAGGGTCGGACGAACCCAATGAGCAGTTCTTC
TRBJ2-5 | - | TRBV7-9 | - | CASSPDRYFETQYF | TGTGCCAGCAGCCCCGACAGATACTTCGAGACCCAGTACTTC
TRBJ1-4 | - | TRBV7-9 | - | CASSLRGSYGTNEKLFF | TGTGCCAGCAGCTTACGCGGCAGCTACGGGACTAATGAAAAACTGTTTTTT
TRBJ2-1 | few | TRBV4-1 | - | CASRQGTEYNEQFF | TGCGCCAGCAGACAGGGGACTGAGTACAATGAGCAGTTCTTC
TRBJ2-7 | - | TRBV10-3 | - | CAISETFIDSEGYEQYF | TGTGCCATCAGTGAGACATTTATTGACAGCGAGGGGTACGAGCAGTACTTC